Included here is one T cell receptor beta chain sequence, with context. Next came a second PCR, run for roughly 7 to 12 cycles, which used a sample-barcoded 5' primer along with a J-beta primer mix. TCRdb independently ran MiXCR on the 5' RACE reads; one entry per CDR3 protein. The repertoire holds 950,000 to 1,200,000 distinct CDR3 sequences, with more than 30% as singletons. This entry belongs to a study of blood T cells in healthy people across ages. This CDR3 region has 16 residues. Germline V gives CDR1 LGHNA, CDR2 YSLEER. Trimming removed 2 bases from V and 5 bases from J; junction bases left unmatched: 8.

The chain joins TRBV4-3 to TRBJ1-4; 7 nucleotides align to TRBD1. Sequencing was carried out using blood. This clonotype originated in a man between 18 and 29 years old in good health. Here the CDR3 DNA reads TGCGCCAGCAGCCAACGAACCGGGACAGTGAATGAAAAACTGTTTTTT. It encodes CASSQRTGTVNEKLFF.